The source of this T cell receptor beta chain is a study of blood T cell repertoires in COVID-19. How the authors handled the data: For nucleated cells, counts were estimated from reference gene primer amplification. Profiled with immunoSEQ multiplex PCR; TCRdb holds only in-frame clones, not every one. The DNA was the basis for D and trimming; V, J and clone size are from that table. The sample has 55,000 or so clones; 80% to 90% are singletons. Trimming cost V 0 bases and J 7 bases, with 16 bases left between them. Germline CDR1 and CDR2: MNHEY and SMNVEV (reference sequence). The CDR3 is 16 residues long.

The sequenced sample was peripheral blood. This chain links TRBV27 with TRBJ2-1, with D possibly matching TRBD1 (5 bases). The receptor's source is a man between 60 and 75 years old with active or convalescent COVID-19. The CDR3 DNA reads TGTGCCAGCAGTTTATCGTACGGCGACAGAACGAATGAGCAGTTCTTC. Protein sequence: CASSLSYGDRTNEQFF.